The 3 T cell receptor beta chains below were found in one sample sequenced in a study of cytomegalovirus exposure and HLA in healthy donors. The PCR used 60 Vbeta and 13 Jbeta primers. TCRdb's table, derived via immunoSEQ multiplex PCR, lists solely in-frame clones and lacks some. The table has tens of thousands of clones, 55% to 65% seen once. The sample taken for sequencing was PBMCs. The receptors originated from a human donor in good health.

This clone came up once. V gene TRBV18 combines with J gene TRBJ1-1; maybe TRBD1 (5 bases). Germline CDR1 reads KGHSH; CDR2 reads LQKENI. V was pared by 6 bases and J by 5 bases, with 22 bases between. The CDR3 runs to 16 residues. The CDR3 region has the DNA TGTGCCAGCTCTACCACCGGAAGGGGTGGGGAAACTGAAGCTTTCTTT. As protein: CASSTTGRGGETEAFF.

Details on this clone: Within the sample, other DNA sequences also encode this same CDR3. CDR3 sequence reads: CASSDRGETQYF. CDR3 DNA: TGTGCCAGCAGTGATAGGGGGGAGACCCAGTACTTC. This sequence joins TRBV2 and TRBJ2-5; weak D call: TRBD1 (6 bases). The V gene's germline CDR1 is SNHLY and CDR2 FYNNEI. The ends were cut back, 3 bases at V and 5 bases at J, with 7 bases in the middle. This CDR3 spans 12 amino acids. The full variable domain, its missing parts supplied by reference TRBV2 and TRBJ2-5, is EPEVTQTPSHQVTQMGQEVILRCVPISNHLYFYWYRQILGQKVEFLVSFYNNEISEKSEIFDDQFSVERPDGSNFTLKIRSTKLEDSAMYFCASSDRGETQYFGPGTRLLVL.

The sample holds one count of this clone. The genes are TRBV18 and TRBJ2-1; 12 bases map to TRBD2. The CDR3 covers 16 residues. V shed 3 bases, J shed 13 bases, and the junction held 13 bases outside the gene matches. CDR1 and CDR2 from the germline V gene are KGHSH and LQKENI. In DNA form, the CDR3 reads TGTGCCAGCTCACCCTCCTTTTCTAGCGGGGGGGCCGGACAGTTCTTC. As protein: CASSPSFSSGGAGQFF.